The 5 T cell receptor beta chains below all came from one sample that was sequenced in a study of T cells in Graves' hyperthyroidism and ophthalmopathy. Researchers amplified the TCR beta CDR3 regions from RNA transcripts. The primer set for the first-round RT-PCR of the TCR CDR3 was HTBI. Via MiXCR, TCRdb re-called the multiplex PCR reads, giving one row per CDR3 protein. The repertoire holds around 490,000 distinct CDR3 sequences, with just under 20% as singletons. Sequenced input: blood. These receptors came from a man aged 35 to 55 with Graves' ophthalmopathy.

J is TRBJ1-3 and V is TRBV20-1, with TRBD1 matching 7 bases. CDR3 length: 14 amino acids. CDR1 is DFQATT and CDR2 is SNEGSKA in the germline V gene (reference sequence). Unmatched junction bases numbered 6, after V lost 5 bases and J lost 2 bases. Here the CDR3 DNA reads TGCAGTGCTTCAGACAGGGCGACTGGAAACACCATATATTTT. Its translation is CSASDRATGNTIYF.

This clonotype was seen repeatedly, ten times or more. The CDR3 protein is CSASPPSSGNTEAFF. The CDR3 DNA is TGCAGTGCTAGCCCCCCCTCAAGCGGGAACACTGAAGCTTTCTTT. The rearrangement uses TRBV20-1 and TRBJ1-1; D is undetermined. V lost 3 bases and J lost 1, with 15 bases in between. The germline V gene encodes CDR1 DFQATT and CDR2 SNEGSKA (reference sequence). The length of the CDR3 is 15 residues.

This clonotype was seen many times. Compared with germline, one end of the junction differs, possibly owing to a read error. The chain is built from TRBV3-1 and TRBJ2-2; 8 bases match TRBD2. CDR1 and CDR2 from the germline V gene are LGHDT and YNNKEL (reference sequence). This CDR3 has 13 amino acids. DNA for the CDR3: TGTGCCAGCAGACAAGCGGGAGCCGGGGAGCTGTTTTTT. Its translation is CASRQAGAGELFF.

This clonotype was observed many times. V is TRBV2 and J is TRBJ2-1; 8 nucleotides align to TRBD2. This CDR3 has 15 residues. CDR1 and CDR2 from the germline V gene are SNHLY and FYNNEI. V shed 3 bases and J 7 bases; nucleotides not matched to a gene: 8. The DNA for the CDR3 is TGTGCCAGCAGTGAGTCCCGGGGGGGATGGAATGAGCAGTTCTTC. Amino acid sequence: CASSESRGGWNEQFF. The variable domain in full, with the rest retrieved from reference TRBV2 and TRBJ2-1, is EPEVTQTPSHQVTQMGQEVILRCVPISNHLYFYWYRQILGQKVEFLVSFYNNEISEKSEIFDDQFSVERPDGSNFTLKIRSTKLEDSAMYFCASSESRGGWNEQFFGPGTRLTVL.

Many counts were recorded for this clonotype. This chain links TRBV6-5 with TRBJ1-2; 7 nucleotides line up with TRBD1. The CDR3 sequence is 15 residues long. From germline, CDR1 is MNHEY and CDR2 SVGAGI. J lost 7 bases, V lost 0 bases, and 8 bases had no gene match. The chain's CDR3 is CASSYSEQGRSGYTF. For the CDR3, the DNA is TGTGCCAGCAGTTACTCCGAACAGGGGCGTAGTGGCTACACCTTC.